This T cell receptor (beta chain) was profiled in a study of OX40 agonist ivuxolimab in advanced cancers. Study details: Six ivuxolimab dose levels, 0.01 to 10 mg/kg, were given intravenously every 2 weeks. Dose-escalation patients suffered from hepatocellular carcinoma, melanoma, renal cell or head and neck cancer. Having had anti-PD-1, anti-PD-L1 or anti-CTLA-4 therapy before was allowed, and over 35% had some. The study, taken as a whole, reports: Blood T cells, both CD4+ and CD8+, expanded clonally by week 6 at 0.1 to 3.0 mg/kg.

Profiling relied on immunoSEQ multiplex PCR, and the TCRdb table lists in-frame clones only, not all of them. The sample holds about 42,000 clones, 65% to 90% seen once. In this sample, this clone turned up once. Its antigen is unidentified. The germline V gene has CDR1 ENHRY and CDR2 SYGVKD. This CDR3 is built from 15 residues. Losses at the gene ends were 2 bases for V and 1 base for J; bases not matched to a gene: 2. This TCR was recovered from an adult with an advanced solid tumor such as melanoma, head and neck, liver or kidney cancer. The chain combines TRBV10-3 with TRBJ2-3; 8 bases map to TRBD2. The sample consisted of CD4+ or CD8+ T cells sorted from blood, taken in a trial of the OX40 agonist ivuxolimab. The CDR3 reads CAISERGGGTDTQYF. The CDR3 DNA sequence: TGTGCCATCAGTGAGCGGGGGGGCGGCACAGATACGCAGTATTTT.